The 23 T cell receptor beta chains listed next were all sequenced from one sample in a study of blood T cell repertoires in COVID-19. The table came from immunoSEQ multiplex PCR; TCRdb's copy has only in-frame clones and leaves some out. The table shows under 450,000 clones, with approximately 77% occurring only once. Input material: peripheral blood. These receptors were obtained from a human donor with acute or convalescent COVID-19. The donor label of this sample is uncertain.

This clone was seen just once. V gene TRBV19 combines with J gene TRBJ1-1, with 10 bases matching TRBD1. Germline values: CDR1 LNHDA, CDR2 SQIVND (reference sequence). The CDR3 consists of 18 residues. The V and J ends lost 5 bases and 10 bases, in that order; junction bases with no gene match: 22. CDR3 sequence reads: CASSALHPGTGVRVGAFF. The CDR3 DNA is TGTGCCAGTAGTGCCCTACACCCCGGGACAGGGGTTCGTGTTGGAGCTTTCTTT.

The rearrangement joins TRBV24-1 to TRBJ2-1; the D gene is possibly TRBD2 (5 bases). The CDR3 runs to 15 residues. Per the germline V gene, CDR1 is KGHDR and CDR2 is SFDVKD. Trimming pared 4 bases from V and 6 bases from J, leaving 15 bases between. In DNA, the CDR3 is TGTGCCACCAGTGACCCGGCTAGCTCCGTCAATGAGCAGTTCTTC. Protein product: CATSDPASSVNEQFF.

This chain links TRBV20-1 with TRBJ1-2; D uncertain. Germline V lookup: CDR1 DFQATT, CDR2 SNEGSKA (reference sequence). The CDR3 is 12 amino acids. V lost 4 bases and J 4 bases, leaving 10 bases between the germline ends. CDR3 amino acids: CSATDSPYGYTF. CDR3 DNA sequence: TGCAGTGCTACTGATAGTCCCTATGGCTACACCTTC.

The chain combines TRBV7-9 with TRBJ2-3; D uncertain. CDR1 and CDR2 (germline): SEHNR, FQNEAQ (reference sequence). V shed 3 bases and J shed 2 bases, with 21 bases lying between them. This CDR3 region has 18 residues. The CDR3 region is CASSFLLVREQNTDTQYF. DNA for the CDR3: TGTGCCAGCAGCTTCTTACTCGTGCGTGAACAGAACACAGATACGCAGTATTTT.

V gene TRBV24-1 combines with J gene TRBJ2-1, with 7 positions matching TRBD1. CDR3 size: 15 residues. Germline CDR1 and CDR2: KGHDR and SFDVKD. Germline trimming cut 3 bases from V and 7 bases from J; bases unmatched to any gene: 8. As DNA, the CDR3 is TGTGCCACCAGTGATACCCGACAGGGTGAGAATGAGCAGTTCTTC. This sequence encodes CATSDTRQGENEQFF.

This rearrangement joins TRBV3-1 (or the pseudogene TRBV3-2) to TRBJ1-2; 7 bases are a match to TRBD1. CDR1 is LGHDT, CDR2 YNNKEL, per germline (reference sequence). V was pared by 3 bases and J by 7 bases, with 14 bases of the junction left unmatched. CDR3 length equals 16 residues. The CDR3 loop is CASSHLGRTGGSGYTF. CDR3 bases: TGTGCCAGCAGCCACCTAGGGCGGACAGGTGGTTCTGGCTACACCTTC.

This chain uses TRBV18 with TRBJ2-1, with 8 bases fitting TRBD2. The CDR3 consists of 16 residues. Losses at the gene ends were 3 bases for V and 9 bases for J; bases not matched to a gene: 13. The germline V gene has CDR1 KGHSH and CDR2 LQKENI. This chain's CDR3 is CASSPRGAGVHGEQFF. The CDR3 DNA follows: TGTGCCAGCTCACCCCGGGGAGCGGGGGTTCACGGTGAGCAGTTCTTC.

The rearrangement joins TRBV18 to TRBJ1-4, with D unresolved. Germline V gene sequence: CDR1 KGHSH, CDR2 LQKENI. Trimming took 3 bases from V and 0 from J, leaving 8 bases between them. The length of the CDR3 is 15 residues. The CDR3 spells CASSPTQATNEKLFF. CDR3 sequence (DNA): TGTGCCAGCTCACCCACCCAGGCAACTAATGAAAAACTGTTTTTT.

The gene calls are TRBV7-2 and TRBJ1-6; the match to TRBD1 covers 8 bases. The CDR3 runs 15 residues. V shed 5 bases, J shed 3 bases, and the junction held 3 bases outside the gene matches. From germline, CDR1 is SGHTA and CDR2 FQGNSA. CDR3 nucleotides: TGTGCCAGCAGCGCACAGGGGGACTATAATTCACCCCTCCACTTT. Residues: CASSAQGDYNSPLHF.

V is TRBV2 and J is TRBJ1-6, with D possibly being TRBD1 (5 bases). The germline V and J ends were trimmed by 7 bases and 3 bases, with 10 bases remaining between them. The CDR3 has 14 residues. The V gene's germline CDR1 is SNHLY and CDR2 FYNNEI. CDR3 protein: CASISQGYNSPLHF. CDR3 nucleotides: TGTGCCAGCATCAGTCAGGGCTATAATTCACCCCTCCACTTT.

The rearrangement uses TRBV11-3 and TRBJ2-3; the D gene is possibly TRBD2 (6 bases). The germline CDR1 and CDR2 sequences are SGHNT and YENEEA. With 4 bases removed from V and 6 bases from J, the gap between germline ends came to 14 bases. This CDR3 is built from 14 residues. The CDR3 DNA sequence: TGTGCCAGCAGCTCGCGGAGGGATGGGGATACGCAGTATTTT. This encodes CASSSRRDGDTQYF.

This sequence joins TRBV3-1 (or the pseudogene TRBV3-2) and TRBJ1-2, with D uncertain. V shed 4 bases and J shed 2 bases, with 14 bases lying between them. The CDR3 totals 15 residues. Germline CDR1 and CDR2: LGHDT and YNNKEL (reference sequence). CDR3 nucleotides: TGTGCCAGCAGCCCCAGCGAATTCCGGAACTATGGCTACACCTTC. Amino acids: CASSPSEFRNYGYTF.

This clone was detected only a few times. The chain joins TRBV7-2 to TRBJ1-1, with D tentatively TRBD1 (5 bases). Germline CDR1 reads SGHTA; CDR2 reads FQGNSA. V was trimmed by 2 bases and J by 4 bases, leaving 11 bases between them. The CDR3 runs 14 residues. CDR3 sequence (DNA): TGTGCCAGCAGCTTACGACAGCTGAGCACTGAAGCTTTCTTT. Translating it yields CASSLRQLSTEAFF.

This clone has only a few counts. The DNA of the CDR3 is TGCAGCGTTCGGGAGTGGCGTTTGGACGAGCAGTACTTC. It encodes CSVREWRLDEQYF. The chain combines TRBV29-1 with TRBJ2-7, with a tentative D call TRBD2 (6 bases). The germline V gene encodes CDR1 SQVTM and CDR2 ANQGSEA. V lost 5 bases and J 5 bases, leaving 16 bases between the germline ends. This CDR3 spans 13 amino acids.

The chain recombines TRBV27 with TRBJ1-4; a weak D match, TRBD1 (6 bases). Trimming shortened V by 7 bases and J by 10 bases, and 16 bases separated the two germline ends. This CDR3 is built from 13 residues. Germline V lookup: CDR1 MNHEY, CDR2 SMNVEV (reference sequence). The CDR3 nucleotides read TGTGCCAGCACGACTGAGGGGGAGGGAAAACTGTTTTTT. This sequence encodes CASTTEGEGKLFF. Supplemented by reference TRBV27 and TRBJ1-4, the full variable domain reads EAQVTQNPRYLITVTGKKLTVTCSQNMNHEYMSWYRQDPGLGLRQIYYSMNVEVTDKGDVPEGYKVSRKEKRNFPLILESPSPNQTSLYFCASTTEGEGKLFFGSGTQLSVL.

The CDR3 sequence is CASGPQAGGSYEQYF. For the CDR3, the DNA is TGTGCCAGCGGGCCCCAAGCGGGAGGCTCCTACGAGCAGTACTTC. The V gene is TRBV14, the J gene TRBJ2-7, with 9 bases identical to TRBD2. Germline loops: CDR1 SGHDN, CDR2 FVKESK. V shed 8 bases and J 0 bases; nucleotides not matched to a gene: 8. The CDR3 contains 15 residues.

This chain connects TRBV7-9 to TRBJ2-7, with 12 bases matching TRBD2. The germline gives CDR1 SEHNR, CDR2 FQNEAQ (reference sequence). The CDR3 totals 14 residues. V dropped 5 bases and J dropped 3; count of bases not matched to a gene: 2. Written as DNA, the CDR3 is TGTGCCAGCAGCAAGACTAGCGGGAGCTACGAGCAGTACTTC. This translates into CASSKTSGSYEQYF.

This rearrangement joins TRBV2 to TRBJ2-7; D gene uncertain. The CDR3 contains 14 residues. CDR1 is SNHLY and CDR2 is FYNNEI in the germline V gene. Trimming took 4 bases from V and 2 from J, leaving 12 bases between them. As DNA, the CDR3 is TGTGCCAGCAGTGCGAGTACCCTCCCCTACGAGCAGTACTTC. Translating it yields CASSASTLPYEQYF.

The genes are TRBV9 and TRBJ1-2; D gene uncertain. The length of the CDR3 is 12 residues. Germline V gene sequence: CDR1 SGDLS, CDR2 YYNGEE. Trimming took off 5 bases at V and 7 bases at J, with 12 bases between the two ends. The CDR3 protein is CASSRVSGGYTF. The CDR3 bases are TGTGCCAGCAGTCGTGTGAGCGGTGGCTACACCTTC.

This chain connects TRBV12-3 or TRBV12-4 to TRBJ1-2, with 7 bases lining up with TRBD1. V dropped 3 bases and J dropped 7; count of bases not matched to a gene: 5. CDR3 length: 13 residues. DNA of the CDR3: TGTGCCAGCAGTTTTAGACAGGGACGTGGCTACACCTTC. Amino acids: CASSFRQGRGYTF.

This chain uses TRBV9 with TRBJ1-3; D gene uncertain. This CDR3 spans 15 amino acids. Germline V lookup: CDR1 SGDLS, CDR2 YYNGEE. Trimming removed 3 bases at V and 4 bases at J, with 14 bases between. The CDR3 DNA reads TGTGCCAGCAGCGCCGACCGGGTGAGGGGAAACACCATATATTTT. Translation: CASSADRVRGNTIYF.

J is TRBJ2-1 and V is TRBV5-1; D is unresolved. Trimming took off 0 bases at V and 12 bases at J, with 13 bases between the two ends. The germline gives CDR1 SGHRS, CDR2 YFSETQ. This CDR3 comprises 13 residues. The CDR3 nucleotides are TGCGCCAGCAGCTTGGGACAATTTGGGTCGCAGTTCTTC. Translating it yields CASSLGQFGSQFF.

This clone has just a few counts. The J gene is TRBJ1-5, the V gene TRBV10-3; no reliable D call. The germline V gene encodes CDR1 ENHRY and CDR2 SYGVKD. The ends were cut back, 3 bases at V and 1 base at J, with 7 bases in the middle. The CDR3 consists of 14 residues. CDR3: CAISEGLSNQPQHF. The CDR3 coding sequence is TGTGCCATCAGTGAAGGACTGAGCAATCAGCCCCAGCATTTT.